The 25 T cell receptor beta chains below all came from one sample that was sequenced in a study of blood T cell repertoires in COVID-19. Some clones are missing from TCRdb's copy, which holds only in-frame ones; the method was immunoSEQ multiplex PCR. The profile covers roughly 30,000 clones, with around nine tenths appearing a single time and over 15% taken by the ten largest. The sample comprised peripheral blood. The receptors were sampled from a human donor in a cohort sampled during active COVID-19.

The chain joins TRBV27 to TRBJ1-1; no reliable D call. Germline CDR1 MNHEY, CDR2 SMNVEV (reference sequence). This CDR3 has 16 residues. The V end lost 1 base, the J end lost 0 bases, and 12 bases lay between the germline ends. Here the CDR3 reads CASSLYTPYMNTEAFF. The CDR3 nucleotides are TGTGCCAGCAGTTTATACACCCCATACATGAACACTGAAGCTTTCTTT.

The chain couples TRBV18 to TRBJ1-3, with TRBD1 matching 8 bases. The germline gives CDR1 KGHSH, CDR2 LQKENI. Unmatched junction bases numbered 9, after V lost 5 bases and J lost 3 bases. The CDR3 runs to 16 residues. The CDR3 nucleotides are TGTGCCAGCTCAACCATCTCAGGGGGCGGTGGAAACACCATATATTTT. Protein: CASSTISGGGGNTIYF.

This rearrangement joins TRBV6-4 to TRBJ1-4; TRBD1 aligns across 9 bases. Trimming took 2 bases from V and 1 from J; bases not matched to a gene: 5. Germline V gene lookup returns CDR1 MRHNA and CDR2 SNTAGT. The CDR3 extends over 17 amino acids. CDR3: CASSDAQTGGTNEKLFF. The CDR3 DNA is TGTGCCAGCAGTGACGCCCAGACAGGGGGAACTAATGAAAAACTGTTTTTT.

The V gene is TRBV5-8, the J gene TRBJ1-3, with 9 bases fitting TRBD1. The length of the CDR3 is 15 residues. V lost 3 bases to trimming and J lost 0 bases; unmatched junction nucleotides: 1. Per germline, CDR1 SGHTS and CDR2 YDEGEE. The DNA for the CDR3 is TGTGCCAGCAGCTGGGACAGGGACTCTGGAAACACCATATATTTT. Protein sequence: CASSWDRDSGNTIYF.

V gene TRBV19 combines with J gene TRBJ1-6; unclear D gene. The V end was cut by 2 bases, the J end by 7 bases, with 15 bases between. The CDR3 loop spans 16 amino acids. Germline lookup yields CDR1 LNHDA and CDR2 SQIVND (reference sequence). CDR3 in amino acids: CASSIFNTFGNSPLHF. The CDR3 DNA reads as TGTGCCAGTAGTATATTTAACACCTTCGGGAATTCACCCCTCCACTTT.

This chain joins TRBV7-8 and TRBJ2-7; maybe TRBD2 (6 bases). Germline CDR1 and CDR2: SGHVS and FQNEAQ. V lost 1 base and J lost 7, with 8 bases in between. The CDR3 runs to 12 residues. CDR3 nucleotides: TGTGCCAGCAGCTTAGGTCGGGGGGAGCAGTACTTC. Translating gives CASSLGRGEQYF.

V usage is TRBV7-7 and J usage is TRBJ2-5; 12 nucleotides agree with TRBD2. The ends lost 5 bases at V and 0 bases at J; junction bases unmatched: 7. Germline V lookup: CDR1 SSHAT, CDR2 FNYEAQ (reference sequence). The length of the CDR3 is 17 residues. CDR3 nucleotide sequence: TGTGCCAGCAGCCCTTCGACTAGCGGGGGTTACCAAGAGACCCAGTACTTC. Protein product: CASSPSTSGGYQETQYF.

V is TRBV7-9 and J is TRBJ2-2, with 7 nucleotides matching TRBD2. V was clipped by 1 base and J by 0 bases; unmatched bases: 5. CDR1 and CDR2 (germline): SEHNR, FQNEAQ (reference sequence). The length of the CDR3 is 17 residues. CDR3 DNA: TGTGCCAGCAGCTTAGGAGCGGGGTACGCGAACACCGGGGAGCTGTTTTTT. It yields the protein CASSLGAGYANTGELFF.

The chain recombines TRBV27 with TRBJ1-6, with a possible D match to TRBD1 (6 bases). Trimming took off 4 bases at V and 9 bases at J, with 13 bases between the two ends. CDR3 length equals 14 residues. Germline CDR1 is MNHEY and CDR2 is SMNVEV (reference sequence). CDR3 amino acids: CASSSDSRSSPLHF. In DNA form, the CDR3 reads TGTGCCAGCAGTTCGGACAGCCGATCTTCACCCCTCCACTTT.

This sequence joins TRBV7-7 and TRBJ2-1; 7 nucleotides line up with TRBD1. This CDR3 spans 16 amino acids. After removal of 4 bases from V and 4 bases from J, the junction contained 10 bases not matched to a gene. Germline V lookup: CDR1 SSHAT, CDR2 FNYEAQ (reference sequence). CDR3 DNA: TGTGCCAGCAGCTCGGGACAGCCTTCGACATACAATGAGCAGTTCTTC. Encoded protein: CASSSGQPSTYNEQFF.

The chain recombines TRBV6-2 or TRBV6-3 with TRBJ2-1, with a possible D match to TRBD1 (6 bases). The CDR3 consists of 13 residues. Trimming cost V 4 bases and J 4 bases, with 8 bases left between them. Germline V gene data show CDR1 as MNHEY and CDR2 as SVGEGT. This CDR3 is CASSFDRYNEQFF. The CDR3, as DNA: TGTGCCAGCAGTTTTGACAGGTACAATGAGCAGTTCTTC.

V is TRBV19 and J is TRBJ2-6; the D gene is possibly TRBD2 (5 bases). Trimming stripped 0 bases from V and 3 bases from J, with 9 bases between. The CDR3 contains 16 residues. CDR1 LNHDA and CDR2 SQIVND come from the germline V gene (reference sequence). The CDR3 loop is CASSIDTGFGANVLTF. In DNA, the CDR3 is TGTGCCAGTAGTATAGATACGGGGTTTGGGGCCAACGTCCTGACTTTC. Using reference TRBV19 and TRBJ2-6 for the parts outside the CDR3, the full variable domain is DGGITQSPKYLFRKEGQNVTLSCEQNLNHDAMYWYRQDPGQGLRLIYYSQIVNDFQKGDIAEGYSVSREKKESFPLTVTSAQKNPTAFYLCASSIDTGFGANVLTFGAGSRLTVL.

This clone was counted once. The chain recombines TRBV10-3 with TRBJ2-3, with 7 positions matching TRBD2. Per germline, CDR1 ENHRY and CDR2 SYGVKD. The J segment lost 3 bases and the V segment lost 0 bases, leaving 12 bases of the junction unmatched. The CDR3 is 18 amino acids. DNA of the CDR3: TGTGCCATCAGTGAGTCGCTTATGTCGACTAGCCTGACAGATACGCAGTATTTT. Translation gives CAISESLMSTSLTDTQYF.

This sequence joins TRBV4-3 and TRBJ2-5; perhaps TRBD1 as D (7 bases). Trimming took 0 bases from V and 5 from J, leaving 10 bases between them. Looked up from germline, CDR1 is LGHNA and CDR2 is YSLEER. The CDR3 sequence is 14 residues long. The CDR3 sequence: CASSQEAGGETQYF. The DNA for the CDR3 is TGCGCCAGCAGCCAAGAGGCAGGGGGGGAGACCCAGTACTTC.

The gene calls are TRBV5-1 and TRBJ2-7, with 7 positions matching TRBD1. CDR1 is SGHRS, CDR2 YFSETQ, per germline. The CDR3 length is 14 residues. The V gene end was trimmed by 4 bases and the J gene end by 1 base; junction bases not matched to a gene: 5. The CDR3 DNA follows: TGCGCCAGCAGCCTGACAGGGAAGTCCTACGAGCAGTACTTC. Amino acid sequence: CASSLTGKSYEQYF. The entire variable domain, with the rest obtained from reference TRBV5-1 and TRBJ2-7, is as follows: KAGVTQTPRYLIKTRGQQVTLSCSPISGHRSVSWYQQTPGQGLQFLFEYFSETQRNKGNFPGRFSGRQFSNSRSEMNVSTLELGDSALYLCASSLTGKSYEQYFGPGTRLTVT.

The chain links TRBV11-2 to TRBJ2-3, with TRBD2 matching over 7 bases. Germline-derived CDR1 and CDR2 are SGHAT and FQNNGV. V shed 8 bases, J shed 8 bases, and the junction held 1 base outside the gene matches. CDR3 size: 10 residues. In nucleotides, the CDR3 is TGTGCCAGCGGGGGGGGTACGCAGTATTTT. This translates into CASGGGTQYF.

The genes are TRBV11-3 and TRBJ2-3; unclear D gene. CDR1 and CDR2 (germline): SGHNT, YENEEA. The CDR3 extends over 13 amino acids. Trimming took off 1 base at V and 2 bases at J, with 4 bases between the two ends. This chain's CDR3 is CASSLVSTDTQYF. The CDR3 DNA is TGTGCCAGCAGCTTAGTATCCACAGATACGCAGTATTTT. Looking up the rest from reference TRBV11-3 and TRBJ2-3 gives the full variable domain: EAGVVQSPRYKIIEKKQPVAFWCNPISGHNTLYWYLQNLGQGPELLIRYENEEAVDDSQLPKDRFSAERLKGVDSTLKIQPAELGDSAVYLCASSLVSTDTQYFGPGTRLTVL.

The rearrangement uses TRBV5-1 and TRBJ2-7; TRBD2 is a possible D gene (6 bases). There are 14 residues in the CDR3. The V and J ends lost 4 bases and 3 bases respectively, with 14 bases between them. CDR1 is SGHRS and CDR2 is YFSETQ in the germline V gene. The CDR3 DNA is TGCGCCAGCAGCGTCGGGAGAATTGGCTACGAGCAGTACTTC. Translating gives CASSVGRIGYEQYF.

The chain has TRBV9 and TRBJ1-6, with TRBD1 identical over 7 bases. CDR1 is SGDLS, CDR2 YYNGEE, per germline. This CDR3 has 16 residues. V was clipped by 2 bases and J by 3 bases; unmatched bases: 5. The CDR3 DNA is TGTGCCAGCAGCGTTGGGACAGTCGACTATAATTCACCCCTCCACTTT. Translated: CASSVGTVDYNSPLHF.

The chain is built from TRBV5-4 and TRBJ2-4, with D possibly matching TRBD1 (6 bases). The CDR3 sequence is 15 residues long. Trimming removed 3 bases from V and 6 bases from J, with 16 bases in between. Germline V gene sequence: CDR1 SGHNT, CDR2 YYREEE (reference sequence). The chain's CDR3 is CASSWGQERGNIQYF. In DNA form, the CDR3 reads TGTGCCAGCAGCTGGGGGCAGGAGCGAGGAAACATTCAGTACTTC.

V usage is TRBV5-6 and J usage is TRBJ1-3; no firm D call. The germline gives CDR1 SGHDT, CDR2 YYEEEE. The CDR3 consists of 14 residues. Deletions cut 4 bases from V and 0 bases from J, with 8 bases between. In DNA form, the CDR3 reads TGTGCCAGCAGCGTCGGGAGCTCTGGAAACACCATATATTTT. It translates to CASSVGSSGNTIYF.

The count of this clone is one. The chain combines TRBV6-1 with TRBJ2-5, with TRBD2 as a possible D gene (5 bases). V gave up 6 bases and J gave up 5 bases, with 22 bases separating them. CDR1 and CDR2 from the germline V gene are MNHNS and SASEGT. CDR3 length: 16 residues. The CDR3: CASSEPGRAMGETQYF. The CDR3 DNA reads TGTGCCAGCAGCGAACCGGGAAGAGCAATGGGGGAGACCCAGTACTTC.

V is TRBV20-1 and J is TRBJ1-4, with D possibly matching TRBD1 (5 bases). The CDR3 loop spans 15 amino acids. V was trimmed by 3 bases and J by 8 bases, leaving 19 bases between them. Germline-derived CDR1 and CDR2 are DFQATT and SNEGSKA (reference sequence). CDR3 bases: TGCAGTGCTAGTATTCTAGGCAGGGAAGGGGAAAAACTGTTTTTT. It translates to CSASILGREGEKLFF.

CDR3 protein: CASREGQGVGETQYF. The CDR3 DNA sequence: TGTGCCAGCAGAGAAGGACAGGGGGTAGGGGAGACCCAGTACTTC. This chain connects TRBV19 to TRBJ2-5; 10 bases align to TRBD1. V dropped 9 bases and J dropped 5; count of bases not matched to a gene: 12. From germline, CDR1 is LNHDA and CDR2 SQIVND (reference sequence). CDR3 size: 15 residues.

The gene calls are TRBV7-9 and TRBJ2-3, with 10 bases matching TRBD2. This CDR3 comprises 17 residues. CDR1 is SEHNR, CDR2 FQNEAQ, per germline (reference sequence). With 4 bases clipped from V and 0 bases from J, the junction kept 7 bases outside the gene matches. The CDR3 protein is CASSSPSGGPSTDTQYF. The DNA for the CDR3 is TGTGCCAGCAGCTCGCCTAGCGGGGGTCCTAGCACAGATACGCAGTATTTT.